The next 22 T cell receptor beta chains were all read from a single sample in a study of control samples from healthy donors and cancer patients. Sequenced by immunoSEQ multiplex PCR; TCRdb stores in-frame clones only, minus some. The sample records about 180,000 clones, 90% being singletons. Sequencing used blood. All receptors derive from a woman aged 45 to 65 in good health.

CDR3 in amino acids: CASSPLPGIPGNTIYF. CDR3 nucleotides: TGTGCCAGCTCACCATTACCAGGAATCCCTGGAAACACCATATATTTT. The chain has TRBV18 and TRBJ1-3; D is unclear. V shed 2 bases and J shed 2 bases, with 13 bases lying between them. CDR1 KGHSH and CDR2 LQKENI come from the germline V gene. CDR3 length equals 16 residues.

J is TRBJ2-7 and V is TRBV9, with TRBD2 identical over 8 bases. The CDR3 totals 14 residues. Losses at the gene ends were 0 bases for V and 2 bases for J; bases not matched to a gene: 1. CDR1 is SGDLS and CDR2 is YYNGEE in the germline V gene. Here the CDR3 reads CASSVGLATYEQYF. DNA of the CDR3: TGTGCCAGCAGCGTAGGACTAGCGACCTACGAGCAGTACTTC.

The chain combines TRBV7-9 with TRBJ1-1; TRBD1 might be the D (5 bases). Per the germline V gene, CDR1 is SEHNR and CDR2 is FQNEAQ (reference sequence). The CDR3 has 13 residues. Trimming removed 5 bases from V and 8 bases from J, with 15 bases in between. CDR3 DNA: TGTGCCAGCAGCACTAACCACCGGGACGAAGCTTTCTTT. Its translation is CASSTNHRDEAFF.

Here the CDR3 reads CSVEELSGRCADTQYF. The CDR3, as DNA: TGCAGCGTTGAAGAGCTCAGCGGGAGGTGTGCAGATACGCAGTATTTT. This chain connects TRBV29-1 to TRBJ2-3, with 9 nucleotides matching TRBD2. Germline CDR1 reads SQVTM; CDR2 reads ANQGSEA. The CDR3 totals 16 residues. The V gene end was trimmed by 0 bases and the J gene end by 4 bases; junction bases not matched to a gene: 8.

This chain uses TRBV29-1 with TRBJ1-1; 10 nucleotides match TRBD1. Unmatched junction bases numbered 4, after V lost 8 bases and J lost 4 bases. CDR3 length: 12 amino acids. Germline CDR1 and CDR2: SQVTM and ANQGSEA. Written as DNA, the CDR3 is TGCAGCACTCGGACAGGGGGCACTGAAGCTTTCTTT. Translated, it gives CSTRTGGTEAFF.

DNA of the CDR3: TGTGCCAGCAGTTTATGGTCTAGAGAAGCTAACTATGGCTACACCTTC. Protein product: CASSLWSREANYGYTF. This chain links TRBV28 with TRBJ1-2, with D hard to call. The CDR3 totals 16 residues. V gave up 0 bases and J gave up 0 bases, with 11 bases separating them. The germline CDR1 and CDR2 sequences are MDHEN and SYDVKM.

The sample holds a few counts of this clone. V and J are TRBV5-4 and TRBJ1-2, with 8 bases that match TRBD1. This CDR3 contains 17 residues. V lost 1 base and J lost 4; bases outside the gene matches: 12. Germline loops: CDR1 SGHNT, CDR2 YYREEE (reference sequence). DNA for the CDR3: TGTGCCAGCAGCTTGTGGCAGGGGGCGCAGGGAGGCTATGGCTACACCTTC. Translated, it gives CASSLWQGAQGGYGYTF.

This clone was observed a handful of times. The chain's CDR3 is CASSAGPGAHEQYF. The CDR3 nucleotides are TGCGCCAGCAGCGCTGGGCCGGGAGCCCACGAGCAGTACTTC. The rearrangement uses TRBV5-1 and TRBJ2-7; D is perhaps TRBD2 (6 bases). The CDR3 has 14 residues. Per germline, CDR1 SGHRS and CDR2 YFSETQ. The germline V and J ends were trimmed by 4 bases and 5 bases, with 16 bases remaining between them. Full variable domain (missing parts from reference TRBV5-1 and TRBJ2-7): KAGVTQTPRYLIKTRGQQVTLSCSPISGHRSVSWYQQTPGQGLQFLFEYFSETQRNKGNFPGRFSGRQFSNSRSEMNVSTLELGDSALYLCASSAGPGAHEQYFGPGTRLTVT.

The V and J genes are TRBV3-1 (or the pseudogene TRBV3-2) and TRBJ2-2; D may correspond to TRBD1 or TRBD2 (5 bases each). Trimming stripped 3 bases from V and 3 bases from J, with 14 bases between. The CDR3 loop spans 16 amino acids. In germline, CDR1 is LGHDT, CDR2 YNNKEL (reference sequence). CDR3 residues: CASSHSGTRDTGELFF. For the CDR3, the DNA is TGTGCCAGCAGCCATTCCGGGACGAGGGACACCGGGGAGCTGTTTTTT.

The rearrangement links TRBV29-1 to TRBJ1-3; D not resolved. CDR3 length: 14 amino acids. The V end lost 4 bases, the J end lost 0 bases, and 10 bases lay between the germline ends. Germline assignment: CDR1 SQVTM and CDR2 ANQGSEA. CDR3 coding DNA: TGCAGCGTTGGCATGGGGAGCTCTGGAAACACCATATATTTT. Translation gives CSVGMGSSGNTIYF.

The rearrangement links TRBV6-1 to TRBJ2-1; 11 positions match TRBD2. In germline, CDR1 is MNHNS, CDR2 SASEGT. The CDR3 spans 15 residues. The J segment lost 10 bases and the V segment lost 0 bases, leaving 5 bases of the junction unmatched. This chain's CDR3 is CASSEARLAGFEQFF. The CDR3 DNA reads TGTGCCAGCAGTGAAGCACGACTAGCGGGATTCGAGCAGTTCTTC.

This clone came up a few times. V and J are TRBV7-2 and TRBJ2-2, with D possibly being TRBD2 (6 bases). Germline CDR1 reads SGHTA; CDR2 reads FQGNSA. Trimming shortened V by 5 bases and J by 6 bases, and 16 bases separated the two germline ends. The CDR3 is made up of 15 amino acids. Here the CDR3 DNA reads TGTGCCAGCAGCCTCTTACGGGGGAGAGCCGGGGAGCTGTTTTTT. The encoded protein is CASSLLRGRAGELFF.

DNA for the CDR3: TGTGCCAGCAGTGTCGGGGGTCGGATGAACACTGAAGCTTTCTTT. Encoded protein: CASSVGGRMNTEAFF. The chain couples TRBV28 to TRBJ1-1; maybe TRBD1 (5 bases). Germline V gene lookup returns CDR1 MDHEN and CDR2 SYDVKM. The V end lost 5 bases, the J end lost 0 bases, and 13 bases lay between the germline ends. The CDR3 totals 15 residues.

J is TRBJ1-4 and V is TRBV24-1; 8 bases line up with TRBD1. V trimming: 3 bases; J trimming: 10 bases; junction bases outside the gene matches: 12. CDR1 is KGHDR and CDR2 is SFDVKD in the germline V gene. The CDR3 runs to 16 residues. CDR3 sequence (DNA): TGTGCCACCAGTGATGGAGGACAGGGTCATTCGGGAAAACTGTTTTTT. This gives the protein CATSDGGQGHSGKLFF.

The gene calls are TRBV19 and TRBJ1-4; D perhaps matches TRBD1 (5 bases). Deletions cut 3 bases from V and 8 bases from J, with 10 bases between. Germline CDR1 is LNHDA and CDR2 is SQIVND (reference sequence). This CDR3 contains 13 residues. As DNA, the CDR3 is TGTGCCAGTAGTATGCAGGGTGGCGAAAAACTGTTTTTT. Its translation is CASSMQGGEKLFF.

V and J are TRBV28 and TRBJ1-5, with 11 bases lining up with TRBD1. The CDR3 is 14 amino acids. The V gene end was trimmed by 3 bases and the J gene end by 6 bases; junction bases not matched to a gene: 1. Germline V gives CDR1 MDHEN, CDR2 SYDVKM. Here the CDR3 reads CASSLGQGGQPQHF. DNA for the CDR3: TGTGCCAGCAGTTTGGGACAGGGGGGTCAGCCCCAGCATTTT.

The chain recombines TRBV5-1 with TRBJ1-1; 7 nucleotides agree with TRBD1. V lost 4 bases, J lost 1 base, and 4 bases stayed unmatched. This CDR3 has 14 residues. The germline CDR1 and CDR2 sequences are SGHRS and YFSETQ. CDR3 amino acids: CASSPWTGNTEAFF. The CDR3 region has the DNA TGCGCCAGCAGCCCCTGGACAGGGAACACTGAAGCTTTCTTT.

The CDR3 loop reads CASSYSRIPTEAFF. The DNA for the CDR3 is TGTGCCAGCAGTTACTCCAGGATCCCCACTGAAGCTTTCTTT. This sequence joins TRBV6-5 and TRBJ1-1, with D unclear. V lost 0 bases and J 4 bases, leaving 9 bases between the germline ends. Germline V gene sequence: CDR1 MNHEY, CDR2 SVGAGI. The CDR3 loop spans 14 amino acids.

This clone was seen a single time. This rearrangement joins TRBV14 to TRBJ2-7; 7 bases match TRBD1. The CDR3 has 15 residues. Germline V gene sequence: CDR1 SGHDN, CDR2 FVKESK. V gave up 3 bases and J gave up 3 bases; unmatched junction bases: 8. This CDR3 is CASSQRTGLLYEQYF. CDR3 DNA sequence: TGTGCCAGCAGCCAGAGGACAGGCCTACTCTACGAGCAGTACTTC.

The CDR3 coding sequence is TGTGCCAGCAGTGAATGGCCGCTAACTAGCAATCAGCCCCAGCATTTT. Translation: CASSEWPLTSNQPQHF. The chain links TRBV2 to TRBJ1-5; D is undetermined. Germline assignment: CDR1 SNHLY and CDR2 FYNNEI. Trimming pared 2 bases from V and 0 bases from J, leaving 11 bases between. CDR3 length equals 16 residues. Full variable domain (missing parts from reference TRBV2 and TRBJ1-5): EPEVTQTPSHQVTQMGQEVILRCVPISNHLYFYWYRQILGQKVEFLVSFYNNEISEKSEIFDDQFSVERPDGSNFTLKIRSTKLEDSAMYFCASSEWPLTSNQPQHFGDGTRLSIL.

The chain links TRBV4-1 to TRBJ2-3; no definite D call. Per germline, CDR1 MGHRA and CDR2 YSYEKL. CDR3 length equals 13 residues. Trimming shortened V by 3 bases and J by 3 bases, and 7 bases separated the two germline ends. CDR3 in amino acids: CASSQPGTDTQYF. In DNA, the CDR3 is TGCGCCAGCAGCCAGCCGGGTACAGATACGCAGTATTTT.

V and J are TRBV29-1 and TRBJ1-6; possible D gene TRBD1, 5 bases. The V gene's germline CDR1 is SQVTM and CDR2 ANQGSEA. Trimming stripped 4 bases from V and 7 bases from J, with 11 bases between. This CDR3 has 13 amino acids. The chain's CDR3 is CSVGWGRNSPLHF. CDR3 nucleotides: TGCAGCGTTGGGTGGGGCAGGAATTCACCCCTCCACTTT.